The sequence of this T cell receptor beta chain was determined in a study of naive and memory T cell subsets. General study points: Over 90% of naive TCR sequences appeared only once after error correction, unlike memory subsets. Naive repertoires, especially CD8, held a few larger clonotypes, possibly memory cells re-expressing CD45RA. Diversity fell and Gini index rose from naive through CM, EM, EMRA. Activation and differentiation may alter RNA-based TCR counts.

The V segment lost 3 bases and the J segment 8 bases; nucleotides outside the gene matches: 9. The CDR3 runs to 15 residues. The V gene's germline CDR1 is SGDLS and CDR2 YYNGEE. Details on this clonotype: Its target is unknown.

Sequential positive selection took CD4 T cells first, then CD8 T cells. An equimolar mix of two oligonucleotides served as the beta constant-region primer for TRBC1 and TRBC2. Ligated cDNA was amplified by four rounds of PCR with nested alpha and beta constant-region primers and SP2. TCRdb re-called the UMI-ligation and nested PCR reads with MiXCR, one entry per CDR3 protein. The data show over 110,000 distinct CDR3 sequences, 15% to 25% seen once. V gene TRBV9 combines with J gene TRBJ2-3; 10 positions match TRBD2. The clonotype originates from a human donor in good health. Input material: naive CD8+ T cells from blood. The CDR3 bases are TGTGCCAGCAGCGGGACAGCGGGAGGGATCCCTACGCAGTATTTT. Encoded protein: CASSGTAGGIPTQYF.